Listed here are 22 T cell receptor beta chains from one sample, sequenced in a study of blood T cell repertoires in COVID-19 (TCRdb year 2020). Library method: the immunoSEQ multiplex PCR assay. TCRdb provides this immuneACCESS table in a form limited to in-frame rearrangements. Some clones are lacking; in checked studies, under half of them reflect an unresolved V gene, and why the rest are absent is not known. Here the sample has some 130,000 clones; around 73% occur a single time. The top ten constitute roughly 9.8% of the sample. The sequenced sample was peripheral blood. These TCRs come from a man aged 55 to 70 who had recovered from COVID-19.

The genes are TRBV20-1 and TRBJ1-2, with a tentative D call TRBD1 (5 bases). V gave up 3 bases and J gave up 8 bases, with 16 bases separating them. The germline V gene has CDR1 DFQATT and CDR2 SNEGSKA (reference sequence). The CDR3 length is 13 residues. This CDR3 is CSASDQDPGGYTF. The DNA of the CDR3 is TGCAGTGCTAGTGACCAGGACCCAGGGGGCTACACCTTC.

This chain joins TRBV4-1 and TRBJ2-7; TRBD2 is a possible D gene (5 bases). The V and J ends lost 1 base and 4 bases respectively, with 17 bases between them. The CDR3 is made up of 16 amino acids. The V gene's germline CDR1 is MGHRA and CDR2 YSYEKL. The CDR3 DNA sequence: TGCGCCAGCAGCCAAGGAACAGCGCGGGTGACATACGAGCAGTACTTC. Its translation: CASSQGTARVTYEQYF.

The chain has TRBV14 and TRBJ2-2, with D possibly matching TRBD1 (5 bases). The V gene's germline CDR1 is SGHDN and CDR2 FVKESK. V gave up 5 bases and J gave up 6 bases, with 13 bases separating them. This CDR3 has 14 amino acids. The CDR3 spells CASSVAGRAGELFF. CDR3 nucleotides: TGTGCCAGCAGCGTCGCAGGGCGCGCCGGGGAGCTGTTTTTT.

The rearrangement links TRBV10-3 to TRBJ2-2; 10 bases are a match to TRBD1. The CDR3 loop spans 15 amino acids. The trim removed 4 bases at V and 2 bases at J, leaving 1 base unmatched. Per germline, CDR1 ENHRY and CDR2 SYGVKD. The CDR3 nucleotides read TGTGCCATCAGTGCGACAGGGGGCAACACCGGGGAGCTGTTTTTT. Residues: CAISATGGNTGELFF.

The chain carries TRBV30 and TRBJ2-1, with 9 nucleotides matching TRBD2. Germline values: CDR1 GTSNPN, CDR2 SVGIG (reference sequence). The V and J ends lost 4 bases and 4 bases, in that order; junction bases with no gene match: 5. The CDR3 covers 14 residues. The CDR3 DNA reads as TGTGCCTGGATCGAGACTAGCGGATACAATGAGCAGTTCTTC. Residues: CAWIETSGYNEQFF. Drawing the rest from reference TRBV30 and TRBJ2-1, the complete variable domain is SQTIHQWPATLVQPVGSPLSLECTVEGTSNPNLYWYRQAAGRGLQLLFYSVGIGQISSEVPQNLSASRPQDRQFILSSKKLLLSDSGFYLCAWIETSGYNEQFFGPGTRLTVL.

CDR3 in amino acids: CASSLGSLGTGDTGELFF. The DNA for the CDR3 is TGTGCCAGCAGCTTAGGTTCACTCGGGACAGGGGATACCGGGGAGCTGTTTTTT. The V call is TRBV11-2, the J call TRBJ2-2; 10 positions match TRBD1. The CDR3 runs to 18 residues. V trimming: 1 base; J trimming: 5 bases; junction bases outside the gene matches: 10. Germline loops: CDR1 SGHAT, CDR2 FQNNGV.

The chain is built from TRBV19 and TRBJ1-2; the match to TRBD1 covers 12 bases. CDR1 is LNHDA and CDR2 is SQIVND in the germline V gene (reference sequence). The CDR3 sequence is 15 residues long. Germline trimming cut 7 bases from V and 7 bases from J; bases unmatched to any gene: 10. The CDR3 DNA reads TGTGCCAGTACGGGGGACAGGGGGCTGGTTCGTGGCTACACCTTC. Translated, it gives CASTGDRGLVRGYTF.

The CDR3 DNA reads TGCGCCAGCAGCCCTCAGGGGACAGGAAACACCATATATTTT. Its protein product is CASSPQGTGNTIYF. The chain couples TRBV5-1 to TRBJ1-3, with a tentative D call TRBD1 (6 bases). The CDR3 spans 14 residues. Trimming pared 4 bases from V and 4 bases from J, leaving 12 bases between. CDR1 is SGHRS, CDR2 YFSETQ, per germline.

The chain carries TRBV30 and TRBJ1-4, with a possible D match to TRBD1 (6 bases). This CDR3 region has 14 residues. Germline CDR1 reads GTSNPN; CDR2 reads SVGIG (reference sequence). V gave up 6 bases and J gave up 2 bases, with 13 bases separating them. The CDR3 DNA is TGTGCCTGTCAGGGGATTTTGACTAATGAAAAACTGTTTTTT. As protein: CACQGILTNEKLFF.

The rearrangement joins TRBV27 to TRBJ2-5, with TRBD1 as a possible D gene (6 bases). V shed 3 bases and J shed 5 bases, with 19 bases lying between them. The length of the CDR3 is 16 residues. Germline lookup yields CDR1 MNHEY and CDR2 SMNVEV (reference sequence). The CDR3 sequence is CASSLFRGQGRETQYF. CDR3 in DNA: TGTGCCAGCAGTTTGTTCCGGGGACAAGGTCGGGAGACCCAGTACTTC.

V is TRBV2 and J is TRBJ1-6; 10 bases match TRBD1. V shed 6 bases, J shed 7 bases, and the junction held 9 bases outside the gene matches. The CDR3 totals 16 residues. From germline, CDR1 is SNHLY and CDR2 FYNNEI. The CDR3 spells CASRATGTGDNSPLHF. The CDR3 DNA reads as TGTGCCAGCAGAGCAACCGGGACAGGGGACAATTCACCCCTCCACTTT.

The chain carries TRBV7-8 and TRBJ2-2; tentative D call: TRBD1 (6 bases). Germline CDR1 reads SGHVS; CDR2 reads FQNEAQ. The CDR3 has 16 amino acids. The V and J ends lost 5 bases and 5 bases respectively, with 18 bases between them. The CDR3 spells CASSPLGGQGTGELFF. The CDR3 nucleotides read TGTGCCAGCAGCCCCTTAGGGGGACAAGGGACCGGGGAGCTGTTTTTT.

This clone has only a few counts. The chain carries TRBV2 and TRBJ1-1, with D possibly TRBD1 on 5 matching bases. The germline V gene has CDR1 SNHLY and CDR2 FYNNEI. V was cut by 8 bases and J by 3 bases, with 7 bases left in between. This CDR3 contains 11 residues. The chain's CDR3 is CASSGYTEAFF. The CDR3 bases are TGTGCCAGCTCAGGGTACACTGAAGCTTTCTTT. Filled out from reference TRBV2 and TRBJ1-1, the complete variable domain reads EPEVTQTPSHQVTQMGQEVILRCVPISNHLYFYWYRQILGQKVEFLVSFYNNEISEKSEIFDDQFSVERPDGSNFTLKIRSTKLEDSAMYFCASSGYTEAFFGQGTRLTVV.

This chain connects TRBV27 to TRBJ2-3; 9 bases match TRBD2. CDR1 and CDR2 from the germline V gene are MNHEY and SMNVEV (reference sequence). Trimming at V came to 6 bases and at J to 11 bases, leaving 9 bases not matched to a gene. The CDR3 length is 13 residues. The CDR3 nucleotides are TGTGCCAGCAGCCGGCCTAGCGGGGAAGGGCAGTATTTT. It is translated as CASSRPSGEGQYF.

CDR3 protein: CASSSGTGDYGYTF. CDR3 in DNA: TGTGCCAGCAGCTCCGGGACAGGGGACTATGGCTACACCTTC. The rearrangement uses TRBV7-3 and TRBJ1-2, with 10 positions matching TRBD1. V lost 4 bases and J lost 3; bases outside the gene matches: 2. The germline CDR1 and CDR2 sequences are SGHTA and FQGTGA. The CDR3 is made up of 14 amino acids. The complete variable domain, with remaining parts taken from reference TRBV7-3 and TRBJ1-2, reads GAGVSQTPSNKVTEKGKYVELRCDPISGHTALYWYRQSLGQGPEFLIYFQGTGAADDSGLPNDRFFAVRPEGSVSTLKIQRTERGDSAVYLCASSSGTGDYGYTFGSGTRLTVV.

The chain is built from TRBV9 and TRBJ2-5, with 11 nucleotides matching TRBD2. V lost 0 bases and J lost 5; bases outside the gene matches: 6. Germline-derived CDR1 and CDR2 are SGDLS and YYNGEE. CDR3 length equals 16 residues. Written as DNA, the CDR3 is TGTGCCAGCAGCGTAGGTGGTAGCGGGGGGGTGGAGACCCAGTACTTC. Its translation: CASSVGGSGGVETQYF.

CDR3 bases: TGCGCCAGCAGCCAAGATGGGGCAGGGACTTATGGCTACACCTTC. Residues: CASSQDGAGTYGYTF. The chain joins TRBV4-1 to TRBJ1-2; weak D call: TRBD1 (5 bases). This CDR3 spans 15 amino acids. Trimming took off 0 bases at V and 5 bases at J, with 13 bases between the two ends. Germline CDR1 MGHRA, CDR2 YSYEKL.

The chain has TRBV3-1 (or the pseudogene TRBV3-2) and TRBJ2-1, with a weak D call TRBD2 (6 bases). Germline-derived CDR1 and CDR2 are LGHDT and YNNKEL (reference sequence). The ends were cut back, 2 bases at V and 5 bases at J, with 13 bases in the middle. The CDR3 has 15 amino acids. This CDR3 is CASSQRGGINNEQFF. The CDR3 DNA follows: TGTGCCAGCAGCCAACGTGGCGGGATAAACAATGAGCAGTTCTTC.

This chain uses TRBV5-1 with TRBJ2-7; 7 nucleotides agree with TRBD1. The germline CDR1 and CDR2 sequences are SGHRS and YFSETQ. The CDR3 has 14 residues. Trimming took 3 bases from V and 2 from J; bases not matched to a gene: 5. The CDR3 nucleotides are TGCGCCAGCAGCTCACAGGGGAATACCTACGAGCAGTACTTC. This encodes CASSSQGNTYEQYF.

This chain joins TRBV5-1 and TRBJ1-1, with D perhaps TRBD1 (6 bases). Per germline, CDR1 SGHRS and CDR2 YFSETQ. Between the trimmed V and J ends, which lost 0 bases and 4 bases, there was a span of 7 bases. This CDR3 has 13 residues. CDR3 region: CASSLEGVTEAFF. CDR3 in DNA: TGCGCCAGCAGCTTGGAGGGGGTCACTGAAGCTTTCTTT.

The chain carries TRBV4-1 and TRBJ1-5; no clear D gene. The V gene's germline CDR1 is MGHRA and CDR2 YSYEKL. Trimming pared 4 bases from V and 3 bases from J, leaving 13 bases between. The CDR3 runs to 15 residues. CDR3 amino acids: CASSPQSQINQPQHF. In nucleotides, the CDR3 is TGCGCCAGCAGCCCACAGAGTCAGATCAATCAGCCCCAGCATTTT.

CDR3 residues: CATSDPHRGTDGYTF. The CDR3 coding sequence is TGTGCCACCAGTGATCCTCACAGGGGGACCGATGGCTACACCTTC. This rearrangement joins TRBV24-1 to TRBJ1-2, with 8 bases aligning to TRBD1. V dropped 3 bases and J dropped 6; count of bases not matched to a gene: 8. The CDR3 is 15 amino acids. CDR1 is KGHDR and CDR2 is SFDVKD in the germline V gene.